The entry below describes one TCR beta chain. Its antigen is not identified. The data are from a study of Ad26.COV2.S vaccination and SARS-CoV-2 variants. Study background: The donor belonged to the COV1001 Ad26.COV2.S trial arm. General study results and limits: Higher spike-specific TCR breadth was found in vaccine recipients than in placebo recipients.

Here immunoSEQ multiplex PCR was the method, and the copy in TCRdb shows in-frame clones only, minus some. This table has hundreds of thousands of clones, about 90% appearing once. Noted treatment: 15 to 20 received Ad26.COV2.S at low or high dose, single or two shots; 5 received placebo; per-sample allocation not given. Sampling was done on day 63 after the first vaccine or placebo injection. In Boston, the donor was an adult between 18-55 years of age. CDR1 and CDR2 (germline): DFQATT, SNEGSKA (reference sequence). Between the trimmed V and J ends, which lost 6 bases and 7 bases, there was a span of 10 bases. The CDR3 runs to 10 residues.

V and J are TRBV20-1 and TRBJ2-7; D remains ambiguous. Sequenced material: peripheral blood, taken in a trial of Ad26.COV2.S vaccine versus placebo. This TCR was recovered from a person between 18 and 65 years old who received the Ad26.COV2.S COVID-19 vaccine or a placebo. The CDR3 DNA reads as TGCAGTGCCCTCTTAATTGAGCAGTACTTC. Its protein product is CSALLIEQYF.